The sequence of this T cell receptor beta chain was determined in a study of T cell changes during pregnancy in multiple sclerosis. Profiled with immunoSEQ multiplex PCR; TCRdb holds only in-frame clones, not every one. This table holds fewer than 80,000 clones, around 89% found once. V lost 5 bases and J lost 2, with 9 bases in between. Germline assignment: CDR1 LNHDA and CDR2 SQIVND (reference sequence). This CDR3 spans 13 amino acids. Sequencing used peripheral blood, obtained in the first trimester of pregnancy. The TCR comes from a female donor in good health, enrolled as a control in a pregnancy study. The chain is built from TRBV19 and TRBJ1-1; unclear D gene. CDR3 loop: CASSFSLNTEAFF. CDR3 nucleotides: TGTGCCAGTAGTTTCTCACTCAACACTGAAGCTTTCTTT.